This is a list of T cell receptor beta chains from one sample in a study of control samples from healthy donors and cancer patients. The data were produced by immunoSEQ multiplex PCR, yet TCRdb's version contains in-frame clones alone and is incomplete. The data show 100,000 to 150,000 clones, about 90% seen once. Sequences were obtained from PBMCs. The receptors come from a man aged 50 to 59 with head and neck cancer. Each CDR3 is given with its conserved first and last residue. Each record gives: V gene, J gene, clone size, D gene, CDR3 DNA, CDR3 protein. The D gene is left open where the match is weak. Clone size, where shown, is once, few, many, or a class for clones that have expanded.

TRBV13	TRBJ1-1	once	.	TGTGCCAGCAGCACTGACTCGGGGGCGGAAGCTTTCTTT	CASSTDSGAEAFF
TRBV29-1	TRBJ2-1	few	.	TGCAGCGTGGCAGGGAGTTCTTACAATGAGCAGTTCTTC	CSVAGSSYNEQFF
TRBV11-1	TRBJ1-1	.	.	TGTGCCAGCAGCTTACAAGTTGGGGGGAACACTGAAGCTTTCTTT	CASSLQVGGNTEAFF
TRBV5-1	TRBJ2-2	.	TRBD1	TGCGCCAGCAAGACCCGTGCCTCAGGGGGAAACACCGGGGAGCTGTTTTTT	CASKTRASGGNTGELFF
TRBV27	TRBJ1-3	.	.	TGTGCCAGCAGTTTATCGACCAGGGGAAACACCATATATTTT	CASSLSTRGNTIYF
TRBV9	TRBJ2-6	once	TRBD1	TGTGCCAGCAGCGGGGGACAGGGGGCCTCTGGGGCCAACGTCCTGACTTTC	CASSGGQGASGANVLTF
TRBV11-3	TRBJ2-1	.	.	TGTGCCAGCAGCTTAGGAGGAGGGCTCTACAATGAGCAGTTCTTC	CASSLGGGLYNEQFF
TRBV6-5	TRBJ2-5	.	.	TGTGCCAGCCGGGACTACCAAGAGACCCAGTACTTC	CASRDYQETQYF
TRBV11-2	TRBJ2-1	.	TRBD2	TGTGCCAGCAGCGGAGAGGTAGCGGGAGGTGTTAGCTCCTACAATGAGCAGTTCTTC	CASSGEVAGGVSSYNEQFF
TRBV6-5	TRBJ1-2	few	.	TGTGCCAGCAGCTTAGCAGGGGATTCTGGTGGCTACACCTTC	CASSLAGDSGGYTF
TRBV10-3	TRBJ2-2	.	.	TGTGCCATCAGTGAGACGTCCCACGGGGAGCTGTTTTTT	CAISETSHGELFF
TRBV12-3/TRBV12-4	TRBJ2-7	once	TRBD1	TGTGCCAGCAGGGTGACAGGGGACCGACTTCAGTACTTC	CASRVTGDRLQYF
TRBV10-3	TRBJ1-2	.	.	TGTGCCATCAGTGAGTCTGGAAATAGATCCTATGGCTACACCTTC	CAISESGNRSYGYTF
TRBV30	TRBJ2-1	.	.	TGTGCCTGGAGTGGTGCGGTGCAGTTCTTC	CAWSGAVQFF
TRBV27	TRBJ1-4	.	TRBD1	TGTGCCAGCCGAGGGACAGGAGGTAATGAAAAACTGTTTTTT	CASRGTGGNEKLFF
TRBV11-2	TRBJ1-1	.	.	TGTGCCAGCAGCTTAGAGGGAGCTGGGGCGCGGACTTTCTTT	CASSLEGAGARTFF
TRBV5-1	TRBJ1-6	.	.	TGCGCCAGCAGCCGCGCCGGAGGTGTGGATTCACCCCTCCACTTT	CASSRAGGVDSPLHF
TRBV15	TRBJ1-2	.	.	TGTGCCACCAGCAGAGATATTGGGGGGGGCTACACCTTC	CATSRDIGGGYTF
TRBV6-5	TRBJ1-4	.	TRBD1	TGTGCCAGCAGGACAGGGGGCGTGGGTGAAAAACTGTTTTTT	CASRTGGVGEKLFF
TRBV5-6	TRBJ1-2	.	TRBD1	TGTGCCAGCAGCGGAGGGGACAGTTACATAAACTATGGCTACACCTTC	CASSGGDSYINYGYTF
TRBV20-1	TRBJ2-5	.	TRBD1	TGCAGTGCTAGTCGAGGGACAGGACAAGAGACCCAGTACTTC	CSASRGTGQETQYF
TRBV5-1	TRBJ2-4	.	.	TGCGCCAGCAGCCTCTCGGGGGACGGGGACATTCAGTACTTC	CASSLSGDGDIQYF
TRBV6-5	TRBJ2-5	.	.	TGTGCCAGCAGTCTGCGGGGGCCCAAAGAGACCCAGTACTTC	CASSLRGPKETQYF
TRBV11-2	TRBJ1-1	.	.	TGTGCCAGCAGCTTAGATGGGCAGCCAGACACTGAAGCTTTCTTT	CASSLDGQPDTEAFF
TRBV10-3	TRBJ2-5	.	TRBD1	TGTGCCATCAGTGGGACAGGGGCATCGGAGACCCAGTACTTC	CAISGTGASETQYF
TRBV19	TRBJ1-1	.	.	TGTGCCAGTAGTCGTCTCGGGTACACTGAAGCTTTCTTT	CASSRLGYTEAFF
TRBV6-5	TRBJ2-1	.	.	TGTGCCAGCAGCTACGGGGGGCGAGGTGAGCAGTTCTTC	CASSYGGRGEQFF
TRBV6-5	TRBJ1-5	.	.	TGTGCCAGCAGCTCAGACAGTTTTGGCAATCAGCCCCAGCATTTT	CASSSDSFGNQPQHF
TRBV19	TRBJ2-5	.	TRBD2	TGTGCCAGTAGTGTTACTAGCGGGGGGCTCGAGACCCAGTACTTC	CASSVTSGGLETQYF
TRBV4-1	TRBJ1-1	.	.	TGCGCCAGCAGCCAAGAAGCCAGCATGAACACTGAAGCTTTCTTT	CASSQEASMNTEAFF
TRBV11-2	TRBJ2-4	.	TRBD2	TGTGCCAGCAGCCTGGGACTAGCCGGCATTCAGTACTTC	CASSLGLAGIQYF
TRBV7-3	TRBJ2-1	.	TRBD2	TGTGCCAGCAGCTTTAGAGCGGGGGAATACAATGAGCAGTTCTTC	CASSFRAGEYNEQFF
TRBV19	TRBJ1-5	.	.	TGTGCCAGTAGTATAGGACAAAATCAGCCCCAGCATTTT	CASSIGQNQPQHF
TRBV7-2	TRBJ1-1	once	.	TGTGCCAGCAGCTTGACAATTGAAGCTTTCTTT	CASSLTIEAFF
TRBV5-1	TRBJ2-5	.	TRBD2	TGCGCCAGCAGCTTGGCGCTAGCGGGGGGGACCCAGTACTTC	CASSLALAGGTQYF
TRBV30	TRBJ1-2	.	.	TGTGCCTGGAGTATAACGTATGGCTACACCTTC	CAWSITYGYTF
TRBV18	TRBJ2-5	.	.	TGTGCCAGCTCACCCCCGGGACTAGAGACCCAGTACTTC	CASSPPGLETQYF
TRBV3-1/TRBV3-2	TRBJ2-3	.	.	TGTGCCAGCAGCCAAGATCTCGCGCCATTCGGCACAGATACGCAGTATTTT	CASSQDLAPFGTDTQYF
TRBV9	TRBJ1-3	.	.	TGTGCCAGCAGCGTAGGCGACTCTGGAAACACCATATATTTT	CASSVGDSGNTIYF
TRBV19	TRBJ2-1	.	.	TGTGCCAGTAGTATAGATCTTGAAGGGCTCTTCTACAATGAGCAGTTCTTC	CASSIDLEGLFYNEQFF